These 7 T cell receptor beta chains were all obtained from the same sample, sequenced in a study of OX40 agonist ivuxolimab in advanced cancers. Sequencing was performed with immunoSEQ multiplex PCR; in TCRdb, only in-frame clones are kept and a portion is missing. Among 40,000 to 60,000 clones, around nine tenths were seen once, and the ten largest hold around 48%. The sequenced sample was CD4+ or CD8+ T cells sorted from blood, obtained in a trial of the OX40 agonist ivuxolimab. The receptors here all came from an adult with an advanced solid tumor such as melanoma, head and neck, liver or kidney cancer.

The chain couples TRBV27 to TRBJ2-7; D gene uncertain. The CDR3 spans 14 residues. Germline lookup yields CDR1 MNHEY and CDR2 SMNVEV (reference sequence). V lost 5 bases and J 1 base, leaving 12 bases between the germline ends. The DNA of the CDR3 is TGTGCCAGCAGTACCGGGCCCACTTCCTACGAGCAGTACTTC. Protein sequence: CASSTGPTSYEQYF.

The genes are TRBV4-3 and TRBJ1-1; TRBD1 agrees at 7 bases. Germline assignment: CDR1 LGHNA and CDR2 YSLEER. The CDR3 has 16 residues. V lost 0 bases and J lost 3; bases outside the gene matches: 7. CDR3 amino acids: CASSQDSTGTYTEAFF. The CDR3 nucleotides are TGCGCCAGCAGCCAAGACTCGACAGGGACGTACACTGAAGCTTTCTTT.

The chain is built from TRBV6-6 and TRBJ1-1; tentatively, D is TRBD1 (6 bases). V dropped 4 bases and J dropped 2 bases, with 11 bases sitting between them. The CDR3 runs 14 residues. Germline CDR1 and CDR2: MNHNY and SVGAGI (reference sequence). The CDR3 DNA is TGTGCCAGCAGTTGGACAGTTATTAACACTGAAGCTTTCTTT. This encodes CASSWTVINTEAFF.

The rearrangement joins TRBV10-3 to TRBJ2-7; D tentatively reads TRBD1 or TRBD2 (6 bases each). This CDR3 is built from 14 residues. V lost 7 bases and J lost 2, with 15 bases in between. The germline gives CDR1 ENHRY, CDR2 SYGVKD. CDR3 in amino acids: CAIKGGHVPYEQYF. The CDR3 region has the DNA TGTGCCATCAAGGGGGGACACGTTCCCTACGAGCAGTACTTC.

The chain couples TRBV6-5 to TRBJ2-1; 8 positions agree with TRBD2. The CDR3 is 15 amino acids. With 4 bases clipped from V and 1 base from J, the junction kept 3 bases outside the gene matches. Germline assignment: CDR1 MNHEY and CDR2 SVGAGI. This chain's CDR3 is CASSSRGGSYNEQFF. In DNA form, the CDR3 reads TGTGCCAGCAGTTCCCGGGGGGGGTCCTACAATGAGCAGTTCTTC.

The chain recombines TRBV9 with TRBJ1-2; D might be TRBD1 (5 bases). The CDR3 has 15 amino acids. Germline CDR1 SGDLS, CDR2 YYNGEE. Trimming left V 4 bases short and J 2 bases short, with 15 bases between. In nucleotides, the CDR3 is TGTGCCAGCAGCCCCCAGACAGCTCCCAACTATGGCTACACCTTC. The encoded protein is CASSPQTAPNYGYTF.

V usage is TRBV4-3 and J usage is TRBJ1-2; 8 bases agree with TRBD1. CDR3 size: 16 residues. Germline CDR1 reads LGHNA; CDR2 reads YSLEER. With 1 base clipped from V and 2 bases from J, the junction kept 6 bases outside the gene matches. DNA of the CDR3: TGCGCCAGCAGCCAAGTAGTCAGGGGGCCAAACTATGGCTACACCTTC. This sequence encodes CASSQVVRGPNYGYTF.